This T cell receptor (beta chain) was captured by sequencing in a study of technical replicates of blood from several donors. Profiling relied on immunoSEQ multiplex PCR, and the TCRdb table lists in-frame clones only, not all of them. The table shows fewer than 100,000 clones, with approximately 96% occurring only once. Material for sequencing was T cells isolated from PBMCs. The clonotype was recovered from a human donor in good health.

CDR3 sequence reads: CASSLSGSLRKWAQYF. The CDR3 nucleotides are TGTGCCAGCAGCCTTAGCGGGAGCCTGCGCAAGTGGGCGCAGTATTTT. The chain combines TRBV5-4 with TRBJ2-3; 9 bases agree with TRBD2. Per germline, CDR1 SGHNT and CDR2 YYREEE (reference sequence). The CDR3 consists of 16 residues. V dropped 4 bases and J dropped 10; count of bases not matched to a gene: 16.